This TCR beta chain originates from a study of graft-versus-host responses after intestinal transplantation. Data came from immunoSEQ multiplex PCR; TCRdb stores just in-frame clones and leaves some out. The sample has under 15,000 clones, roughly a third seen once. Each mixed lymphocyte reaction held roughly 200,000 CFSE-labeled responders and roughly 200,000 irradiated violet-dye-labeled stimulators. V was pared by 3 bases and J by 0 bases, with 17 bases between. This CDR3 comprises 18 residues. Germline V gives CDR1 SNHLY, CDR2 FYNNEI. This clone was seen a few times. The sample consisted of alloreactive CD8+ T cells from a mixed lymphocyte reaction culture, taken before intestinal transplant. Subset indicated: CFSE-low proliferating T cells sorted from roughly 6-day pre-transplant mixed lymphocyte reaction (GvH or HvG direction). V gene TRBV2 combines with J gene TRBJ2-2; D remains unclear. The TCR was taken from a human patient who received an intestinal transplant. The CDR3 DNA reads TGTGCCAGCAGTGATCCTACCCTATCCGTACCGAACACCGGGGAGCTGTTTTTT. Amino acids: CASSDPTLSVPNTGELFF. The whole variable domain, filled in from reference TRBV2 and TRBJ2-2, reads EPEVTQTPSHQVTQMGQEVILRCVPISNHLYFYWYRQILGQKVEFLVSFYNNEISEKSEIFDDQFSVERPDGSNFTLKIRSTKLEDSAMYFCASSDPTLSVPNTGELFFGEGSRLTVL.